The subject of this entry is one T cell receptor (beta chain). The antigen remains undetermined. Primers for the PCR totalled 60 Vbeta and 13 Jbeta. Method: immunoSEQ multiplex PCR; TCRdb's copy keeps in-frame clones and lacks some. This sample has roughly 54,000 clones, with almost 85% found just once. The sample is drawn from a study of cytomegalovirus exposure and HLA in healthy donors. On the study more broadly: Unique TCRs from HLA-typed donors, around 79 million of them, were held in an early data release.

Study findings and constraints: Some 17,000 TCR beta sequences were associated with HLA alleles at 0.05 false discovery rate in a later analysis. Upon later analysis, TCR association rates were observed to vary by HLA locus, being highest for DRB1 and lowest for HLA-C. Some V segments, including TRBV6-2 and TRBV6-3, were excluded as indistinguishable.

The CDR3 spans 15 residues. The germline V gene encodes CDR1 SGHTA and CDR2 FQGNSA. The V end lost 5 bases, the J end lost 2 bases, and 13 bases lay between the germline ends. This receptor was identified in a man in his forties or fifties in good health and CMV-seronegative. The V and J genes are TRBV7-2 and TRBJ1-3; D perhaps matches TRBD1 (6 bases). Sequences were obtained from PBMCs. The chain's CDR3 is CASSPRGGAGNTIYF. In DNA, the CDR3 is TGTGCCAGCAGCCCTAGGGGGGGCGCTGGAAACACCATATATTTT.